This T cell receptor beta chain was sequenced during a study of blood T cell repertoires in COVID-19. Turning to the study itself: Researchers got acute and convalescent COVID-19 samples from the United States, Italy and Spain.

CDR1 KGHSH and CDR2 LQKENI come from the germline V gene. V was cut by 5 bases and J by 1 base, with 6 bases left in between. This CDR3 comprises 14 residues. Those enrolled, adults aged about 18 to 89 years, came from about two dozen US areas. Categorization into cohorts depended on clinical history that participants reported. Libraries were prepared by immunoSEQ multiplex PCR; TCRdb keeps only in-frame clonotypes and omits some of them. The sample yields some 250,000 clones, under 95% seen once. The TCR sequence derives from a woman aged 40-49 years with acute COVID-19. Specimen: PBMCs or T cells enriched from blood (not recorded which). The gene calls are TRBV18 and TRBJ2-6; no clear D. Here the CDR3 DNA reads TGTGCCAGCTCAGAGCTTTCTGGGGCCAACGTCCTGACTTTC. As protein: CASSELSGANVLTF.